This TCR beta chain appears in the sequencing data of a study of T cells after yellow fever vaccination. Conversion of TCR transcripts into cDNA relied on 5'RACE template switching, which added a universal primer site and UMIs. Each CDR3 protein is one row after TCRdb ran MiXCR on the 5' RACE reads. The sample lists more than 95,000 distinct CDR3 sequences; 6% to 8% were seen once. This clonotype was seen ten or more times. Its antigen is unknown. Whole-study results and caveats: Most primary-vaccination clones reappeared after the booster (about 97% CD4, 85% to 90% CD8). Clonotype sharing between CD4 and CD8 compartments was small.

V lost 5 bases to trimming and J lost 2 bases, with 16 bases between them. The CDR3 length is 15 residues. CDR1 is SGHRS, CDR2 YFSETQ, per germline. The chain recombines TRBV5-1 with TRBJ1-1, with D maybe TRBD1 (6 bases). This TCR came from a man younger than 35 who received the YFV17D yellow fever vaccine. Specimen: CD4+ T cells sorted from PBMCs, collected less than 11 days after the first yellow fever vaccination. The CDR3 reads CASSPGTRSNTEAFF. CDR3 bases: TGCGCCAGCAGTCCCGGGACAAGGAGCAACACTGAAGCTTTCTTT.